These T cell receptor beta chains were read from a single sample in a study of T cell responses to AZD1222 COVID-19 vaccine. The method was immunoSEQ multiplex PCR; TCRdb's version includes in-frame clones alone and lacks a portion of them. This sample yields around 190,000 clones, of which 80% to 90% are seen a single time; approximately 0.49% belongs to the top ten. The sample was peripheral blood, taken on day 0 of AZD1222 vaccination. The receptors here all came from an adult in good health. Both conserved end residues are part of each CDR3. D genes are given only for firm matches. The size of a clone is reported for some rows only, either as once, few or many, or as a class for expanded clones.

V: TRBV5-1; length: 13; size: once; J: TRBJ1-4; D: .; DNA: TGCGCCAGCCTCAGGCTCTCTAATGAAAAACTGTTTTTT; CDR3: CASLRLSNEKLFF
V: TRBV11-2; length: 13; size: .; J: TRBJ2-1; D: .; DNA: TGTGCCAGCACGACTGGGGTGGTCGATGAGCAGTTCTTC; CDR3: CASTTGVVDEQFF
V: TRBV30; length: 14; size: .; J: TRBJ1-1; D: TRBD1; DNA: TGTGCCTGGGGGGAGGGACAGGGCGCCACTGAAGCTTTCTTT; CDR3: CAWGEGQGATEAFF
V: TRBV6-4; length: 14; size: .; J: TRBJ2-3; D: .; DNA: TGTGCCAGCAGCGGCGGGACAACCACAGATACGCAGTATTTT; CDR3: CASSGGTTTDTQYF
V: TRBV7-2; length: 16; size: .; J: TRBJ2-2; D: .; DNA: TGTGCCAGCAGCCAGCGCGGGACGACGAACGCCGGGGAGCTGTTTTTT; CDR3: CASSQRGTTNAGELFF
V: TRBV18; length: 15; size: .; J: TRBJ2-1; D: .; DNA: TGTGCCAGCTCACCAATAGCGGACCCGAGGAATGAGCAGTTCTTC; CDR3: CASSPIADPRNEQFF
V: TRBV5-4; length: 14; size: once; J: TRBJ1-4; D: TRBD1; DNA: TGTGCCAGCAGTTTCGGACAGGGGGTTGAAAAACTGTTTTTT; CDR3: CASSFGQGVEKLFF
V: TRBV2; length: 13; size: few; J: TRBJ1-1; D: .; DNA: TGTGCCAGCAGGGGGGACTGGAACACTGAAGCTTTCTTT; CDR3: CASRGDWNTEAFF
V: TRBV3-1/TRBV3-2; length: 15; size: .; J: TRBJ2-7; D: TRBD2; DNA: TGTGCCAGCAGCCATACTAGCGGGGGAACCTACGAGCAGTACTTC; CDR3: CASSHTSGGTYEQYF
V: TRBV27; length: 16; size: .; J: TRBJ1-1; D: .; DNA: TGTGCCAGCTCCTCCCAAATGACAGGAAGATCCACTGAAGCTTTCTTT; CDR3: CASSSQMTGRSTEAFF
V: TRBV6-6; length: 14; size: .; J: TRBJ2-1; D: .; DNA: TGTGCCAGCAGTTACTCTGAGGGGTACAATGAGCAGTTCTTC; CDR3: CASSYSEGYNEQFF
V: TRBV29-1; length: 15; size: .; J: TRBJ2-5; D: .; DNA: TGCAGCGTTGAAGATCGTGAGGGGAGGAGGGAGACCCAGTACTTC; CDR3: CSVEDREGRRETQYF
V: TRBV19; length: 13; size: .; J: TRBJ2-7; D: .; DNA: TGTGCCAGTAGTAGGACAGTCTCCTACGAGCAGTACTTC; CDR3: CASSRTVSYEQYF
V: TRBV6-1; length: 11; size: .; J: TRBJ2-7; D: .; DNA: TGTGCCAGCAGCGAAGGGGTGGGGCAGTACTTC; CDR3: CASSEGVGQYF